These 28 T cell receptor beta chains were sequenced from one sample in a study of post-analysis software for immune sequencing data (dated by TCRdb to between 2015 and 2016). The library was prepared using PCR. Sequencing instrument: Illumina HiSeq 2500. Unique molecular identifiers were incorporated into TCR beta cDNA libraries to reduce PCR and sequencing biases. TCRdb cleaned the public reads at Q25 with fastp, built clones with MiXCR and kept in-frame beta chains. Rows with a matching CDR3 protein are joined into one entry that keeps the most common DNA and genes. The sample contains about 820,000 distinct CDR3 sequences, 53% of them found a single time. Approximately 4.5% of the sample belongs to the ten largest clones. Study-level results and caveats: Patients showed significantly higher frequencies than controls for about 5 TRBV segments, among them TRBV5-6, TRBV5-1 and TRBV20-1.

Their antigen targets remain unknown. Sequencing was done on a sample of blood. Receptors originate from a girl aged 10 to 17 with multiple sclerosis.

This chain joins TRBV20-1 and TRBJ1-5; 10 bases are shared with TRBD1. CDR3 length: 14 amino acids. V lost 3 bases and J lost 3; bases outside the gene matches: 2. In germline, CDR1 is DFQATT, CDR2 SNEGSKA (reference sequence). Written as DNA, the CDR3 is TGCAGTGCTAGGACAGGGGGCGTCAATCAGCCCCAGCATTTT. Amino acid sequence: CSARTGGVNQPQHF.

The J gene is TRBJ2-7, the V gene TRBV10-3; 11 bases fit TRBD1. The trim removed 5 bases at V and 6 bases at J, leaving 6 bases unmatched. The CDR3 is 14 residues long. Per the germline V gene, CDR1 is ENHRY and CDR2 is SYGVKD. This CDR3 is CAISSTGTGGEQYF. The DNA of the CDR3 is TGTGCCATCAGTTCAACCGGGACAGGGGGCGAGCAGTACTTC.

The chain joins TRBV14 to TRBJ2-5; 10 nucleotides line up with TRBD2. The germline V gene encodes CDR1 SGHDN and CDR2 FVKESK. This CDR3 spans 18 amino acids. V was pared by 3 bases and J by 1 base, with 11 bases of the junction left unmatched. The CDR3 sequence: CASSQLPALAGAQETQYF. CDR3 DNA sequence: TGTGCCAGCAGCCAGCTACCGGCCCTAGCGGGAGCCCAAGAGACCCAGTACTTC.

This clonotype has more than one count but fewer than ten. The rearrangement links TRBV29-1 to TRBJ2-2; no reliable D call. Germline V gene lookup returns CDR1 SQVTM and CDR2 ANQGSEA. This CDR3 spans 12 amino acids. The germline V and J ends were trimmed by 5 bases and 6 bases, with 10 bases remaining between them. This CDR3 reads CSVSSRAGELFF. In DNA, the CDR3 is TGCAGCGTTTCATCCCGGGCCGGGGAGCTGTTTTTT.

This clonotype occurred a few times. At one end the junction does not follow the germline gene, possibly because of a read error. The CDR3 nucleotides are TGCAGTGCTAATACGAATTGGGGGGGCCGCTACGATGAGCAGTTCTTC. Protein sequence: CSANTNWGGRYDEQFF. The rearrangement uses TRBV20-1 and TRBJ2-1; TRBD2 is a possible D gene (7 bases). Germline V gives CDR1 DFQATT, CDR2 SNEGSKA (reference sequence). The CDR3 contains 16 residues.

In regard to this clonotype: With a much larger clone just one base away, this may be a read error. V usage is TRBV20-1 and J usage is TRBJ2-1; tentative D call: TRBD1 (11 bases). The CDR3 covers 16 residues. CDR1 and CDR2 from the germline V gene are DFQATT and SNEGSKA (reference sequence). V lost 1 base, J lost 10 bases, and 23 bases lay in between. In DNA form, the CDR3 reads TGCAGTGCTAGAGCTCGAGCGGGGGGGGACAGGGGGGAGCAGTTCTTC. This codes for CSARARAGGDRGEQFF.

This clonotype was seen more than once but under ten times. The gene calls are TRBV10-3 and TRBJ2-7, with TRBD1 identical over 7 bases. The germline V gene has CDR1 ENHRY and CDR2 SYGVKD. The CDR3 length is 14 residues. The J segment lost 0 bases and the V segment lost 6 bases, leaving 5 bases of the junction unmatched. The CDR3 protein is CAIRGTVASYEQYF. CDR3 bases: TGTGCCATCAGGGGGACAGTTGCCTCCTACGAGCAGTACTTC.

The chain carries TRBV6-6 and TRBJ1-2; possibly TRBD1 for D (5 bases). Germline lookup yields CDR1 MNHNY and CDR2 SVGAGI (reference sequence). The CDR3 runs to 14 residues. The V end lost 2 bases, the J end lost 0 bases, and 7 bases lay between the germline ends. The CDR3 DNA sequence: TGTGCCAGCAGTTACGGGGGTACTAACTATGGCTACACCTTC. It yields the protein CASSYGGTNYGYTF.

The chain combines TRBV4-1 with TRBJ2-1; 8 bases match TRBD2. Per germline, CDR1 MGHRA and CDR2 YSYEKL. V lost 3 bases and J lost 6; bases outside the gene matches: 10. CDR3 size: 16 residues. CDR3 bases: TGCGCCAGCAGCCAGGGGTTGACTAGCGCTGGCAATGAGCAGTTCTTC. This gives the protein CASSQGLTSAGNEQFF.

The rearrangement links TRBV15 to TRBJ2-3; TRBD2 might be the D (6 bases). The CDR3 loop spans 14 amino acids. In germline, CDR1 is LNHNV, CDR2 YYDKDF (reference sequence). The ends were cut back, 1 base at V and 5 bases at J, with 10 bases in the middle. The CDR3 region has the DNA TGTGCCACCAGCAGAGTCGGGGGTCGAGATACGCAGTATTTT. Translation gives CATSRVGGRDTQYF. Full variable domain (rest looked up from reference TRBV15 and TRBJ2-3): DAMVIQNPRYQVTQFGKPVTLSCSQTLNHNVMYWYQQKSSQAPKLLFHYYDKDFNNEADTPDNFQSRRPNTSFCFLDIRSPGLGDTAMYLCATSRVGGRDTQYFGPGTRLTVL.

The chain combines TRBV10-3 with TRBJ1-2; no definite D call. The CDR3 covers 17 residues. V was shortened by 0 bases and J by 0 bases, with 14 bases between the two germline ends. CDR1 is ENHRY and CDR2 is SYGVKD in the germline V gene. CDR3 nucleotides: TGTGCCATCAGTGAGTCGAGTATCAGGAGAGCTAACTATGGCTACACCTTC. Translation: CAISESSIRRANYGYTF.

This clonotype appeared a few times. The V gene is TRBV3-1, the J gene TRBJ2-1; D may match TRBD1 or TRBD2 (5 bases each). CDR3 length: 14 amino acids. V lost 4 bases to trimming and J lost 2 bases, with 9 bases between them. CDR1 is LGHDT, CDR2 YNNKEL, per germline (reference sequence). The CDR3 sequence is CASSPLGAYNEQFF. The CDR3 DNA reads TGTGCCAGCAGCCCCTTGGGGGCCTACAATGAGCAGTTCTTC.

V is TRBV6-4 and J is TRBJ2-4, with D possibly being TRBD1 or TRBD2 (6 bases each). V was clipped by 7 bases and J by 1 base, with 14 bases between them. Germline CDR1 and CDR2: MRHNA and SNTAGT. This CDR3 is 15 amino acids long. CDR3 sequence (DNA): TGTGCCAGCAAGCGCCCCGGGGGCGCCAAAAACATTCAGTACTTC. Its translation is CASKRPGGAKNIQYF.

This clonotype was counted once. The chain uses TRBV11-2 and TRBJ2-7, with TRBD2 matching over 11 bases. There are 16 residues in the CDR3. Trimming took 5 bases from V and 4 from J; bases not matched to a gene: 10. The germline gives CDR1 SGHAT, CDR2 FQNNGV. CDR3: CASSLNLAGGVYEQYF. The CDR3, as DNA: TGTGCCAGCAGCCTGAACCTAGCGGGAGGAGTATACGAGCAGTACTTC.

The V call is TRBV7-2, the J call TRBJ1-2, with TRBD1 matching over 9 bases. CDR3 length equals 15 residues. CDR1 and CDR2 from the germline V gene are SGHTA and FQGNSA. V lost 5 bases to trimming and J lost 6 bases; unmatched junction nucleotides: 10. CDR3 sequence reads: CASSQKGQGGDGYTF. The CDR3 DNA sequence: TGTGCCAGCAGCCAAAAGGGACAGGGAGGCGATGGCTACACCTTC.

The V and J genes are TRBV6-5 and TRBJ2-3; weak D call: TRBD2 (5 bases). The length of the CDR3 is 12 residues. Germline V gene data show CDR1 as MNHEY and CDR2 as SVGAGI. Trimming removed 6 bases at V and 4 bases at J, with 8 bases between. The CDR3 coding sequence is TGTGCCAGCAGACTAGGAGCAGATACGCAGTATTTT. Translation gives CASRLGADTQYF.

This clonotype was recorded at least ten times. V and J are TRBV7-9 and TRBJ1-1, with D possibly TRBD1 on 6 matching bases. Trimming stripped 5 bases from V and 1 base from J, with 14 bases between. Germline values: CDR1 SEHNR, CDR2 FQNEAQ (reference sequence). The length of the CDR3 is 15 residues. The CDR3 region is CASSQGGTANTEAFF. Here the CDR3 DNA reads TGTGCCAGCAGCCAAGGGGGGACCGCGAACACTGAAGCTTTCTTT.

The chain is built from TRBV29-1 and TRBJ2-2; D call uncertain. Germline V gene lookup returns CDR1 SQVTM and CDR2 ANQGSEA. The CDR3 sequence is 13 residues long. V was clipped by 6 bases and J by 1 base, with 9 bases between them. This chain's CDR3 is CSVRRGNTGELFF. As DNA, the CDR3 is TGCAGCGTACGTAGAGGGAACACCGGGGAGCTGTTTTTT.

The chain is built from TRBV7-2 and TRBJ2-1, with D possibly TRBD2 on 6 matching bases. V dropped 5 bases and J dropped 3 bases, with 14 bases sitting between them. The CDR3 has 15 residues. The germline V gene encodes CDR1 SGHTA and CDR2 FQGNSA. CDR3 nucleotides: TGTGCCAGCAGCCCTCAAGGGACTGTCTACAATGAGCAGTTCTTC. Translated, it gives CASSPQGTVYNEQFF.

The rearrangement links TRBV7-9 to TRBJ1-1, with TRBD1 as a possible D gene (5 bases). CDR3 length equals 15 residues. V was trimmed by 5 bases and J by 0 bases, leaving 13 bases between them. The germline CDR1 and CDR2 sequences are SEHNR and FQNEAQ (reference sequence). Here the CDR3 reads CASSTGRTMNTEAFF. The CDR3 region has the DNA TGTGCCAGCAGCACGGGACGGACCATGAACACTGAAGCTTTCTTT.

This clonotype was seen a few times. V gene TRBV15 combines with J gene TRBJ1-5; D is undetermined. Trimming cost V 5 bases and J 7 bases, with 15 bases left between them. The CDR3 consists of 14 residues. Germline V gene data show CDR1 as LNHNV and CDR2 as YYDKDF (reference sequence). The CDR3 nucleotides read TGTGCCACCAGCCGGGGTGGGGTACGACAGCCCCAGCATTTT. Its translation: CATSRGGVRQPQHF.

The rearrangement uses TRBV5-1 and TRBJ2-7; 7 nucleotides agree with TRBD1. Germline values: CDR1 SGHRS, CDR2 YFSETQ. The junction had 8 bases not matched to a gene; V was cut back by 3 bases and J by 2 bases. CDR3 length: 15 amino acids. CDR3 in DNA: TGCGCCAGCAGCTACGACCGGGACAGTGCCTACGAGCAGTACTTC. Encoded protein: CASSYDRDSAYEQYF.

This clonotype was observed a handful of times. The chain joins TRBV6-1 to TRBJ2-3; TRBD1 aligns across 9 bases. The V gene end was trimmed by 7 bases and the J gene end by 2 bases; junction bases not matched to a gene: 7. This CDR3 region has 15 residues. Germline loops: CDR1 MNHNS, CDR2 SASEGT. Written as DNA, the CDR3 is TGTGCCAGCATCCTGGGACAGGGAAACACAGATACGCAGTATTTT. Protein product: CASILGQGNTDTQYF.

A few counts support this clonotype. The J gene is TRBJ1-2, the V gene TRBV3-1, with D hard to call. Germline CDR1 is LGHDT and CDR2 is YNNKEL (reference sequence). CDR3 length: 13 amino acids. Trimming stripped 4 bases from V and 6 bases from J, with 12 bases between. The CDR3 loop reads CASSPERRDGYTF. The CDR3 DNA is TGTGCCAGCAGCCCCGAACGGCGGGATGGCTACACCTTC.

The rearrangement uses TRBV7-3 and TRBJ2-1; weak D call: TRBD2 (7 bases). CDR3 size: 14 residues. V was clipped by 7 bases and J by 5 bases, with 15 bases between them. Germline CDR1 and CDR2: SGHTA and FQGTGA. CDR3 DNA: TGTGCCAGCATGGGGGCGGGAGCCAACAATGAGCAGTTCTTC. Residues: CASMGAGANNEQFF.

The table lists this clonotype with a few counts. CDR3 protein: CSVQQGASTEAFF. CDR3 nucleotide sequence: TGCAGCGTCCAACAGGGGGCGAGCACTGAAGCTTTCTTT. The chain joins TRBV29-1 to TRBJ1-1; TRBD1 matches at 9 bases. In germline, CDR1 is SQVTM, CDR2 ANQGSEA. V shed 6 bases and J 4 bases; nucleotides not matched to a gene: 6. The length of the CDR3 is 13 residues. Full variable domain (rest looked up from reference TRBV29-1 and TRBJ1-1): SAVISQKPSRDICQRGTSLTIQCQVDSQVTMMFWYRQQPGQSLTLIATANQGSEATYESGFVIDKFPISRPNLTFSTLTVSNMSPEDSSIYLCSVQQGASTEAFFGQGTRLTVV.

The V and J genes are TRBV4-1 and TRBJ1-4, with D unresolved. This CDR3 contains 16 residues. Germline assignment: CDR1 MGHRA and CDR2 YSYEKL. V was cut by 1 base and J by 1 base, with 10 bases left in between. The CDR3 DNA is TGCGCCAGCAGCCAAGGTAGTCGGGGAACTAATGAAAAACTGTTTTTT. Residues: CASSQGSRGTNEKLFF.

This clonotype was seen more than once but under ten times. This chain connects TRBV4-1 to TRBJ2-1; 14 positions agree with TRBD2. In germline, CDR1 is MGHRA, CDR2 YSYEKL. Trimming at V came to 3 bases and at J to 6 bases, leaving 7 bases not matched to a gene. The CDR3 length is 17 residues. This CDR3 reads CASSHTSTSGRGNEQFF. As DNA, the CDR3 is TGCGCCAGCAGCCACACGTCGACTAGCGGGAGGGGCAATGAGCAGTTCTTC.